These 28 T cell receptor beta chains came from one sample sequenced in a study of long-term antiretroviral therapy in people with HIV. This was the immunoSEQ v3.0 assay at survey level. The table came from immunoSEQ multiplex PCR; TCRdb's copy has only in-frame clones and leaves some out. The repertoire holds some 27,000 clones, with roughly 88% as singletons. Sequences were derived from unsorted PBMCs, sampled 3 years after starting antiretroviral therapy. Every receptor here comes from a man aged 35 to 55 with HIV.

This clone came up once. This chain joins TRBV7-8 and TRBJ2-7; D gene unclear. Germline V lookup: CDR1 SGHVS, CDR2 FQNEAQ. V was pared by 2 bases and J by 4 bases, with 9 bases between. The length of the CDR3 is 13 residues. This CDR3 reads CASSLSQAYEQYF. Here the CDR3 DNA reads TGTGCCAGCAGCTTATCACAAGCATACGAGCAGTACTTC.

The rearrangement uses TRBV30 and TRBJ1-1, with D possibly matching TRBD1 (5 bases). The length of the CDR3 is 16 residues. The ends were cut back, 3 bases at V and 1 base at J, with 18 bases in the middle. CDR1 is GTSNPN and CDR2 is SVGIG in the germline V gene (reference sequence). The CDR3 nucleotides read TGTGCCTGGAGCCGATCGGGTCGGGGGTCGAACACTGAAGCTTTCTTT. Translated, it gives CAWSRSGRGSNTEAFF.

The V gene is TRBV30, the J gene TRBJ2-1, with D unclear. The CDR3 spans 18 residues. CDR1 and CDR2 (germline): GTSNPN, SVGIG (reference sequence). Trimming removed 2 bases at V and 0 bases at J, with 20 bases between. CDR3 sequence reads: CAWSTTRNIPDSYNEQFF. CDR3 bases: TGTGCCTGGAGTACCACAAGGAACATCCCCGACTCCTACAATGAGCAGTTCTTC.

The J gene is TRBJ1-2, the V gene TRBV2; no reliable D call. Trimming pared 4 bases from V and 1 base from J, leaving 10 bases between. In germline, CDR1 is SNHLY, CDR2 FYNNEI. CDR3 length equals 14 residues. This CDR3 is CASSVDRNNYGYTF. CDR3 in DNA: TGTGCCAGCAGTGTAGACCGGAATAACTATGGCTACACCTTC.

This clone is large (0.1 to 1%) within its sample. The chain employs TRBV7-3 and TRBJ2-1, with 9 positions matching TRBD1. Germline values: CDR1 SGHTA, CDR2 FQGTGA. There are 15 residues in the CDR3. V trimming: 4 bases; J trimming: 5 bases; junction bases outside the gene matches: 6. CDR3 nucleotide sequence: TGTGCCAGCAGCTCTATAGGACAGGGGCACAATGAGCAGTTCTTC. Translating it yields CASSSIGQGHNEQFF.

The chain links TRBV5-1 to TRBJ2-2, with a weak D call TRBD2 (5 bases). The CDR3 sequence is 15 residues long. V was shortened by 0 bases and J by 3 bases, with 9 bases between the two germline ends. Per the germline V gene, CDR1 is SGHRS and CDR2 is YFSETQ. CDR3: CASSLGSVHTGELFF. In DNA form, the CDR3 reads TGCGCCAGCAGCTTGGGTAGCGTACACACCGGGGAGCTGTTTTTT.

The rearrangement links TRBV9 to TRBJ2-7; D possibly uses TRBD1 or TRBD2 (7 bases each). CDR1 and CDR2 from the germline V gene are SGDLS and YYNGEE. The CDR3 has 17 residues. Trimming cost V 4 bases and J 1 base, with 21 bases left between them. The CDR3 nucleotides read TGTGCCAGCAGCCCGGGGAGGGGGCGGGCTGTTTCCTACGAGCAGTACTTC. This sequence encodes CASSPGRGRAVSYEQYF.

The rearrangement joins TRBV11-3 to TRBJ2-2; D unclear. Trimming took off 5 bases at V and 4 bases at J, with 8 bases between the two ends. The germline V gene has CDR1 SGHNT and CDR2 YENEEA. The CDR3 sequence is 13 residues long. CDR3 in DNA: TGTGCCAGCAGCATACCGGGCACCGGGGAGCTGTTTTTT. Its protein is CASSIPGTGELFF.

J is TRBJ2-1 and V is TRBV6-6, with 7 bases matching TRBD1. CDR1 and CDR2 from the germline V gene are MNHNY and SVGAGI (reference sequence). There are 15 residues in the CDR3. The V and J ends lost 3 bases and 3 bases, in that order; junction bases with no gene match: 5. Here the CDR3 DNA reads TGTGCCAGCAGTTATGGGGACAGATACTACAATGAGCAGTTCTTC. This sequence encodes CASSYGDRYYNEQFF.

This sequence joins TRBV27 and TRBJ1-2; 10 bases map to TRBD1. Germline assignment: CDR1 MNHEY and CDR2 SMNVEV (reference sequence). This CDR3 contains 15 residues. V shed 5 bases, J shed 8 bases, and the junction held 11 bases outside the gene matches. CDR3 sequence: CASSITGTGAQGYTF. The CDR3, as DNA: TGTGCCAGCAGTATAACCGGGACAGGGGCACAAGGCTACACCTTC.

The gene calls are TRBV6-1 and TRBJ2-1, with 8 bases aligning to TRBD2. Germline CDR1 is MNHNS and CDR2 is SASEGT. With 5 bases clipped from V and 3 bases from J, the junction kept 6 bases outside the gene matches. The CDR3 sequence is 15 residues long. This chain's CDR3 is CASSNTSGIYNEQFF. The CDR3 DNA sequence: TGTGCCAGCAGTAATACTAGCGGTATCTACAATGAGCAGTTCTTC.

As DNA, the CDR3 is TGTGCCTGGAGAATGAGGAATGAGCAGTTCTTC. Translation gives CAWRMRNEQFF. The chain uses TRBV30 and TRBJ2-1; D ambiguous. Germline assignment: CDR1 GTSNPN and CDR2 SVGIG (reference sequence). V dropped 3 bases and J dropped 7 bases, with 7 bases sitting between them. CDR3 length: 11 residues.

The chain employs TRBV19 and TRBJ2-3; D is unclear. CDR3 length: 15 residues. Germline V lookup: CDR1 LNHDA, CDR2 SQIVND (reference sequence). V was cut by 5 bases and J by 0 bases, with 12 bases left in between. The CDR3 DNA reads as TGTGCCAGTAGTGCCGACGGTGATAGCACAGATACGCAGTATTTT. Translating it yields CASSADGDSTDTQYF.

This chain uses TRBV27 with TRBJ2-7; 10 bases agree with TRBD1. The CDR3 sequence is 15 residues long. CDR1 is MNHEY, CDR2 SMNVEV, per germline (reference sequence). The junction had 3 bases not matched to a gene; V was cut back by 2 bases and J by 2 bases. The CDR3 nucleotides read TGTGCCAGCAGTTTAATGGGACAGGGGCCCTACGAGCAGTACTTC. Translated: CASSLMGQGPYEQYF.

This clone was seen only a few times. V gene TRBV25-1 combines with J gene TRBJ1-3, with D possibly being TRBD1 (5 bases). The V and J ends lost 0 bases and 4 bases respectively, with 13 bases between them. The germline V gene encodes CDR1 MGHDK and CDR2 SYGVNS. This CDR3 spans 16 amino acids. CDR3: CASSEYRDTAGNTIYF. As DNA, the CDR3 is TGTGCCAGCAGTGAATACAGGGATACGGCGGGAAACACCATATATTTT.

The rearrangement links TRBV19 to TRBJ1-5, with D possibly being TRBD1 (5 bases). Trimming took off 1 base at V and 3 bases at J, with 13 bases between the two ends. Looked up from germline, CDR1 is LNHDA and CDR2 is SQIVND (reference sequence). The length of the CDR3 is 16 residues. The CDR3 protein is CASSIVFSGYNQPQHF. CDR3 bases: TGTGCCAGTAGTATAGTGTTTTCAGGGTACAATCAGCCCCAGCATTTT.

The chain has TRBV10-3 and TRBJ2-3, with TRBD1 identical over 7 bases. This CDR3 has 15 amino acids. The trim removed 3 bases at V and 0 bases at J, leaving 3 bases unmatched. Germline V gives CDR1 ENHRY, CDR2 SYGVKD. The CDR3 nucleotides are TGTGCCATCAGTGAACGACAGGGCAGCACAGATACGCAGTATTTT. As protein: CAISERQGSTDTQYF.

The gene calls are TRBV6-6 and TRBJ2-7, with D perhaps TRBD1 (5 bases). Germline V CDR1 and CDR2: MNHNY, SVGAGI (reference sequence). V was pared by 6 bases and J by 0 bases, with 9 bases between. The CDR3 has 13 residues. The CDR3 bases are TGTGCCAGCAGCCCGGACAACTCCTACGAGCAGTACTTC. Translating it yields CASSPDNSYEQYF.

The chain recombines TRBV5-5 with TRBJ1-1; 7 nucleotides align to TRBD1. This CDR3 contains 13 residues. Germline V gene data show CDR1 as SGHKS and CDR2 as YYEKEE (reference sequence). V shed 3 bases, J shed 5 bases, and the junction held 4 bases outside the gene matches. This chain's CDR3 is CASSYGTETEAFF. CDR3 coding DNA: TGTGCCAGCAGCTATGGGACAGAAACTGAAGCTTTCTTT.

This clone was seen only a few times. The chain employs TRBV6-1 and TRBJ1-5; maybe TRBD1 (6 bases). Germline V CDR1 and CDR2: MNHNS, SASEGT. This CDR3 spans 16 amino acids. Trimming removed 2 bases from V and 1 base from J, with 12 bases in between. The CDR3 here is CASSESGGASNQPQHF. CDR3 nucleotides: TGTGCCAGCAGTGAATCGGGGGGCGCGAGCAATCAGCCCCAGCATTTT.

The rearrangement joins TRBV7-6 to TRBJ1-4, with a weak D call TRBD1 (5 bases). Looked up from germline, CDR1 is SGHVS and CDR2 is FNYEAQ. CDR3 length: 15 amino acids. Trimming removed 2 bases from V and 5 bases from J, with 12 bases in between. The CDR3 bases are TGTGCCAGCAGCTTAATACACAGGCCGAATGAAAAACTGTTTTTT. Its protein is CASSLIHRPNEKLFF.

The chain carries TRBV11-1 and TRBJ2-3; no definite D call. V was cut by 4 bases and J by 1 base, with 24 bases left in between. CDR1 is SGHAT, CDR2 FQDESV, per germline (reference sequence). The length of the CDR3 is 19 residues. CDR3 DNA: TGTGCCAGCAGCTCCGTGTGGGCGCGATATGATGGGGGCACAGATACGCAGTATTTT. It is translated as CASSSVWARYDGGTDTQYF. The variable domain in full, with the rest retrieved from reference TRBV11-1 and TRBJ2-3, is EAEVAQSPRYKITEKSQAVAFWCDPISGHATLYWYRQILGQGPELLVQFQDESVVDDSQLPKDRFSAERLKGVDSTLKIQPAELGDSAMYLCASSSVWARYDGGTDTQYFGPGTRLTVL.

The chain employs TRBV11-2 and TRBJ2-6; 7 bases map to TRBD2. Trimming cost V 3 bases and J 0 bases; bases outside gene matches: 11. The CDR3 totals 19 residues. Germline V gene data show CDR1 as SGHAT and CDR2 as FQNNGV. The CDR3 DNA reads as TGTGCCAGCAGCTTCGGAAGGGAGGGTGTGAGCTCTGGGGCCAACGTCCTGACTTTC. Translation: CASSFGREGVSSGANVLTF. Full variable domain (outside the CDR3, taken from reference TRBV11-2 and TRBJ2-6): EAGVAQSPRYKIIEKRQSVAFWCNPISGHATLYWYQQILGQGPKLLIQFQNNGVVDDSQLPKDRFSAERLKGVDSTLKIQPAKLEDSAVYLCASSFGREGVSSGANVLTFGAGSRLTVL.

The CDR3 DNA reads as TGTGCCAGCAGCCGGGGGGCCAGGGGGTACTATGGCTACACCTTC. Its protein product is CASSRGARGYYGYTF. The rearrangement uses TRBV14 and TRBJ1-2; 7 bases line up with TRBD1. V dropped 4 bases and J dropped 3; count of bases not matched to a gene: 8. CDR1 is SGHDN and CDR2 is FVKESK in the germline V gene. This CDR3 spans 15 amino acids.

V and J are TRBV11-2 and TRBJ1-1; 8 nucleotides align to TRBD1. This CDR3 spans 12 amino acids. V shed 6 bases, J shed 8 bases, and the junction held 5 bases outside the gene matches. The germline V gene has CDR1 SGHAT and CDR2 FQNNGV. The CDR3 region has the DNA TGTGCCAGCAGAACAGGGGGTTGGGAAGCTTTCTTT. Translation: CASRTGGWEAFF.

The CDR3 nucleotides read TGTGCCTGGAGTGTGAAGGAATCCTTCCCTGAGCAGTTCTTC. This codes for CAWSVKESFPEQFF. V and J are TRBV30 and TRBJ2-1, with no clear D. The CDR3 contains 14 residues. With 0 bases removed from V and 9 bases from J, the gap between germline ends came to 15 bases. CDR1 and CDR2 from the germline V gene are GTSNPN and SVGIG (reference sequence).

The chain couples TRBV4-1 to TRBJ2-5; TRBD1 agrees at 7 bases. The CDR3 runs 15 residues. Per germline, CDR1 MGHRA and CDR2 YSYEKL. J gave up 4 bases and V 2 bases, and 7 bases lay outside the gene matches. The CDR3 DNA is TGCGCCAGCAGCCAAAATACAGGGGCCAGAGAGACCCAGTACTTC. This translates into CASSQNTGARETQYF.

The V and J genes are TRBV12-5 and TRBJ1-5, with TRBD1 matching over 8 bases. Germline V gives CDR1 LGHNT, CDR2 FRNRAP. The trim removed 6 bases at V and 6 bases at J, leaving 4 bases unmatched. The CDR3 covers 13 residues. In DNA, the CDR3 is TGTGCTAGTGGGCAGGGGGCGGTTCAGCCCCAGCATTTT. Protein: CASGQGAVQPQHF.